The 11 T cell receptor beta chains below come from one sample, sequenced in a study of metastatic and nonmetastatic thyroid tumors. Each patient came to thyroid surgery without any prior treatment (of any kind). TCRdb redid the clone calls on the PCR reads using MiXCR. In the table there are about 50,000 clones, approximately 22% of which are singletons. Input material: blood. The receptor set was obtained from a female donor with papillary thyroid cancer or a benign thyroid nodule (not recorded which). Some clones in this sample may be carry-over from other donors' samples.

Ten or more counts support this clone. The chain joins TRBV28 to TRBJ1-4; D remains ambiguous. Germline V gene sequence: CDR1 MDHEN, CDR2 SYDVKM. The V and J ends lost 1 base and 9 bases respectively, with 9 bases between them. The CDR3 is made up of 13 amino acids. CDR3 sequence (DNA): TGTGCCAGCAGTTTATCGAACTGGCAAAAACTGTTTTTT. Translating gives CASSLSNWQKLFF.

This clone has ten or more counts. The CDR3 region is CASSPRVQGSETQYF. The CDR3 DNA follows: TGTGCCAGCTCACCACGGGTACAGGGCTCAGAGACCCAGTACTTC. The chain uses TRBV18 and TRBJ2-5; a weak D match, TRBD1 (6 bases). Germline V gene data show CDR1 as KGHSH and CDR2 as LQKENI. Trimming pared 1 base from V and 4 bases from J, leaving 13 bases between. CDR3 size: 15 residues.

There are many counts of this clone. This may come from a read error, since a much larger clone is one base off. The sample holds other DNA sequences that translate to the same CDR3. The rearrangement uses TRBV5-1 and TRBJ2-3; 7 bases fit TRBD1. V was clipped by 4 bases and J by 1 base; unmatched bases: 9. Germline V lookup: CDR1 SGHRS, CDR2 YFSETQ. The CDR3 has 16 amino acids. The CDR3 spells CASSIRQGTGTDTQYF. CDR3 sequence (DNA): TGCGCCAGCAGCATAAGACAGGGTACTGGCACAGATACGCAGTATTTT.

This chain joins TRBV11-1 and TRBJ2-7; D may be TRBD1 (7 bases). Per germline, CDR1 SGHAT and CDR2 FQDESV (reference sequence). This CDR3 contains 16 residues. V was pared by 1 base and J by 3 bases, with 16 bases between. The CDR3 DNA follows: TGTGCCAGCAGCTTAGGCGGGACAGTTGTAGACTACGAGCAGTACTTC. Residues: CASSLGGTVVDYEQYF. The entire variable domain, with the rest obtained from reference TRBV11-1 and TRBJ2-7, is as follows: EAEVAQSPRYKITEKSQAVAFWCDPISGHATLYWYRQILGQGPELLVQFQDESVVDDSQLPKDRFSAERLKGVDSTLKIQPAELGDSAMYLCASSLGGTVVDYEQYFGPGTRLTVT.

This clone was detected many times. The genes are TRBV2 and TRBJ2-2; tentatively, D is TRBD1 (5 bases). The V gene's germline CDR1 is SNHLY and CDR2 FYNNEI. CDR3 length: 15 residues. V was clipped by 5 bases and J by 0 bases, with 10 bases between them. The CDR3 DNA follows: TGTGCCAGCAGTTTACAGGAACCGAACACCGGGGAGCTGTTTTTT. Residues: CASSLQEPNTGELFF.

A word on this clone: Relative to the germline gene, one junction end is altered; a read error may explain this. The chain has TRBV7-8 and TRBJ1-1; D call uncertain. This CDR3 region has 14 residues. Looked up from germline, CDR1 is SGHVS and CDR2 is FQNEAQ. CDR3 protein: CASSFGLLKTEAFF. CDR3 sequence (DNA): TGTGCCAGCAGCTTTGGACTTTTGAAGACTGAAGCTTTCTTT.

This sequence joins TRBV20-1 and TRBJ2-7, with no clear D. The CDR3 is 16 amino acids. V lost 1 base and J lost 2, with 18 bases in between. In germline, CDR1 is DFQATT, CDR2 SNEGSKA (reference sequence). This CDR3 reads CSARAPSRAVPYEQYF. CDR3 coding DNA: TGCAGTGCTAGAGCCCCTTCTAGGGCAGTACCCTACGAGCAGTACTTC.

The chain couples TRBV20-1 to TRBJ2-5; possible D gene TRBD2, 5 bases. V lost 6 bases and J 4 bases, leaving 18 bases between the germline ends. Germline lookup yields CDR1 DFQATT and CDR2 SNEGSKA (reference sequence). This CDR3 region has 14 residues. CDR3: CSAKGSPGLETQYF. CDR3 bases: TGCAGTGCCAAAGGGTCTCCGGGATTAGAGACCCAGTACTTC.

This clone was recorded at least ten times. The gene calls are TRBV6-5 and TRBJ1-4; 8 nucleotides agree with TRBD1. V was pared by 2 bases and J by 8 bases, with 10 bases of the junction left unmatched. The V gene's germline CDR1 is MNHEY and CDR2 SVGAGI. The CDR3 runs 16 residues. CDR3 sequence reads: CASSYGQGALPEKLFF. CDR3 in DNA: TGTGCCAGCAGTTACGGCCAGGGGGCGCTTCCGGAAAAACTGTTTTTT.

To note about this clone: One end of the junction varies from germline; a read error may be responsible. The V call is TRBV7-7, the J call TRBJ2-3; D is perhaps TRBD1 (6 bases). In germline, CDR1 is SSHAT, CDR2 FNYEAQ (reference sequence). The CDR3 totals 17 residues. Here the CDR3 DNA reads TGTGCTAGCAGCTTAGCACCAACAGGGTTGGGGACAGATACGCAGTATTTT. Translating it yields CASSLAPTGLGTDTQYF.

In this sample, this clone turned up many times. This chain joins TRBV28 and TRBJ1-2; D is unresolved. The CDR3 has 13 residues. V lost 6 bases and J lost 4, with 12 bases in between. Per germline, CDR1 MDHEN and CDR2 SYDVKM. The DNA of the CDR3 is TGTGCCAGCAGCCCTGTAACAGCCTATGGCTACACCTTC. This encodes CASSPVTAYGYTF.